This paragraph reports one TCR beta chain. This specimen comes from a study of blood T cell repertoires in COVID-19. About the study: From the United States, Italy and Spain came samples of acute and convalescent COVID-19.

Germline loops: CDR1 MGHDK, CDR2 SYGVNS. The ends lost 9 bases at V and 5 bases at J; junction bases unmatched: 5. The CDR3 consists of 13 residues. Generated by immunoSEQ multiplex PCR, the TCRdb table keeps only in-frame clones and is missing some. The table includes roughly 250,000 clones, approximately 82% detected once. The genes are TRBV25-1 and TRBJ1-4; TRBD1 matches at 8 bases. The sample consisted of peripheral blood. The source of this sequence is a woman over 75 with acute or convalescent COVID-19. The CDR3 here is CASRGQGNEKLFF. DNA for the CDR3: TGTGCCAGTAGAGGACAGGGCAATGAAAAACTGTTTTTT.